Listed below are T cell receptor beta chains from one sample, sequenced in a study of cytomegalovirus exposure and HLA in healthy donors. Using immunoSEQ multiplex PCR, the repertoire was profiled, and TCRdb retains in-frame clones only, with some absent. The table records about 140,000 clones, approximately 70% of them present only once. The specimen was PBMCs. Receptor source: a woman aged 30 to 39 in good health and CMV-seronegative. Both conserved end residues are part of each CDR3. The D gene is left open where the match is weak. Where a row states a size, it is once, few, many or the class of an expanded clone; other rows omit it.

cdr3_aa: CASSLLGTGGTEAFF
cdr3_nt: TGTGCCAGCAGTTTATTGGGGACAGGGGGCACTGAAGCTTTCTTT
d_call: TRBD1
clone_size: once
j_call: TRBJ1-1
v_call: TRBV27

cdr3_aa: CASSVAGGIYNEQFF
cdr3_nt: TGTGCCAGCAGTGTAGCGGGGGGAATCTACAATGAGCAGTTCTTC
d_call: TRBD2
clone_size: few
j_call: TRBJ2-1
v_call: TRBV6-4

cdr3_aa: CASSLDGTGNEKLFF
cdr3_nt: TGTGCCAGCAGTTTAGACGGGACAGGGAATGAAAAACTGTTTTTT
d_call: TRBD1
clone_size: -
j_call: TRBJ1-4
v_call: TRBV6-6

cdr3_aa: CASKSGLAGETQYF
cdr3_nt: TGCGCCAGCAAATCAGGACTAGCGGGAGAGACCCAGTACTTC
d_call: TRBD2
clone_size: few
j_call: TRBJ2-5
v_call: TRBV4-1

cdr3_aa: CASSFRTLAGSSYNEQFF
cdr3_nt: TGTGCCAGCAGTTTCCGAACCCTAGCGGGAAGCTCCTACAATGAGCAGTTCTTC
d_call: TRBD2
clone_size: -
j_call: TRBJ2-1
v_call: TRBV28

cdr3_aa: CASSYSAGALTGELFF
cdr3_nt: TGTGCCAGCAGTTACTCGGCGGGGGCGTTAACCGGGGAGCTGTTTTTT
d_call: -
clone_size: -
j_call: TRBJ2-2
v_call: TRBV6-6

cdr3_aa: CASRSFRGGSPTGELFF
cdr3_nt: TGTGCCAGCAGATCGTTTCGCGGGGGGAGTCCCACCGGGGAGCTGTTTTTT
d_call: TRBD2
clone_size: -
j_call: TRBJ2-2
v_call: TRBV2

cdr3_aa: CASSQDPRELAGEETQYF
cdr3_nt: TGTGCCAGCAGCCAAGATCCGAGGGAACTAGCGGGAGAAGAGACCCAGTACTTC
d_call: TRBD2
clone_size: -
j_call: TRBJ2-5
v_call: TRBV4-2

cdr3_aa: CASSPGLAGVGEQYF
cdr3_nt: TGCGCCAGCAGCCCCGGACTAGCGGGAGTTGGCGAGCAGTACTTC
d_call: TRBD2
clone_size: -
j_call: TRBJ2-7
v_call: TRBV4-1

cdr3_aa: CASSLSGLAGGDTDTQYF
cdr3_nt: TGTGCCAGCAGCCTTTCGGGACTAGCGGGAGGGGACACAGATACGCAGTATTTT
d_call: TRBD2
clone_size: -
j_call: TRBJ2-3
v_call: TRBV9

cdr3_aa: CASAGLDYEQFF
cdr3_nt: TGTGCCAGCGCGGGCCTAGATTATGAGCAGTTCTTC
d_call: -
clone_size: -
j_call: TRBJ2-1
v_call: TRBV9

cdr3_aa: CASSLVGGTQETQYF
cdr3_nt: TGCGCCAGCAGCTTGGTTGGGGGGACCCAAGAGACCCAGTACTTC
d_call: -
clone_size: -
j_call: TRBJ2-5
v_call: TRBV5-1

cdr3_aa: CASSLSGGRSGNTIYF
cdr3_nt: TGTGCCAGCTCTCTCTCCGGGGGGCGGTCTGGAAACACCATATATTTT
d_call: -
clone_size: -
j_call: TRBJ1-3
v_call: TRBV6-6

cdr3_aa: CATSRDRVSGNTIYF
cdr3_nt: TGTGCCACCAGCAGAGATCGAGTCTCCGGAAACACCATATATTTT
d_call: -
clone_size: -
j_call: TRBJ1-3
v_call: TRBV15

cdr3_aa: CASSLLATDTQYF
cdr3_nt: TGTGCCAGCAGTTTACTAGCGACAGATACGCAGTATTTT
d_call: -
clone_size: -
j_call: TRBJ2-3
v_call: TRBV28

cdr3_aa: CASSHPFLEAFF
cdr3_nt: TGCGCCAGCAGCCATCCTTTCCTGGAAGCTTTCTTT
d_call: -
clone_size: once
j_call: TRBJ1-1
v_call: TRBV4-1

cdr3_aa: CASSVRQGARNEQFF
cdr3_nt: TGTGCCAGCAGCGTTCGGCAGGGGGCGCGCAATGAGCAGTTCTTC
d_call: TRBD1
clone_size: -
j_call: TRBJ2-1
v_call: TRBV9

cdr3_aa: CASSPVIAGVSGELFF
cdr3_nt: TGTGCCAGTAGTCCGGTGATAGCGGGAGTCTCCGGGGAGCTGTTTTTT
d_call: TRBD2
clone_size: -
j_call: TRBJ2-2
v_call: TRBV19

cdr3_aa: CASREGTGIGEAFF
cdr3_nt: TGTGCCAGCAGGGAAGGGACAGGGATAGGTGAAGCTTTCTTT
d_call: TRBD1
clone_size: -
j_call: TRBJ1-1
v_call: TRBV6-1

cdr3_aa: CAISTTGTAIRETQYF
cdr3_nt: TGTGCCATCAGTACTACCGGGACAGCGATTAGGGAGACCCAGTACTTC
d_call: TRBD1
clone_size: -
j_call: TRBJ2-5
v_call: TRBV10-3

cdr3_aa: CASSMTHRGRHQPQHF
cdr3_nt: TGTGCCAGTAGTATGACCCACAGGGGGCGCCATCAGCCCCAGCATTTT
d_call: TRBD1
clone_size: -
j_call: TRBJ1-5
v_call: TRBV19

cdr3_aa: CASSEGGEGNTIYF
cdr3_nt: TGCGCCAGCAGTGAGGGGGGGGAGGGAAACACCATATATTTT
d_call: -
clone_size: -
j_call: TRBJ1-3
v_call: TRBV10-1

cdr3_aa: CASSARQGSGTDTQYF
cdr3_nt: TGTGCCAGCAGTGCCCGACAGGGTTCGGGCACAGATACGCAGTATTTT
d_call: TRBD1
clone_size: -
j_call: TRBJ2-3
v_call: TRBV25-1

cdr3_aa: CASSPIAGGPDEQFF
cdr3_nt: TGTGCCAGCAGCCCTATTGCGGGAGGGCCCGATGAGCAGTTCTTC
d_call: TRBD2
clone_size: -
j_call: TRBJ2-1
v_call: TRBV7-8

cdr3_aa: CASSLTGGTEAFF
cdr3_nt: TGTGCCAGCAGTTTAACAGGGGGAACTGAAGCTTTCTTT
d_call: TRBD1
clone_size: -
j_call: TRBJ1-1
v_call: TRBV6-5

cdr3_aa: CASSWGVNYGYTF
cdr3_nt: TGTGCCAGCAGCTGGGGCGTGAACTATGGCTACACCTTC
d_call: -
clone_size: -
j_call: TRBJ1-2
v_call: TRBV11-2

cdr3_aa: CAWSVARGLSTEAFF
cdr3_nt: TGTGCCTGGAGTGTAGCCAGGGGGCTGAGCACTGAAGCTTTCTTT
d_call: TRBD1
clone_size: few
j_call: TRBJ1-1
v_call: TRBV30

cdr3_aa: CASSLVAGISNQPQHF
cdr3_nt: TGTGCCAGCAGCTTAGTGGCAGGCATTAGCAATCAGCCCCAGCATTTT
d_call: -
clone_size: -
j_call: TRBJ1-5
v_call: TRBV7-2

cdr3_aa: CAWSDRDTQYF
cdr3_nt: TGTGCCTGGAGTGACAGGGATACGCAGTATTTT
d_call: -
clone_size: -
j_call: TRBJ2-3
v_call: TRBV30

cdr3_aa: CASSPGIGTLNTEAFF
cdr3_nt: TGCGCCAGCAGCCCTGGTATAGGGACACTGAACACTGAAGCTTTCTTT
d_call: -
clone_size: once
j_call: TRBJ1-1
v_call: TRBV4-1

cdr3_aa: CASSSLQGGAGELFF
cdr3_nt: TGTGCCAGCAGCTCACTCCAGGGAGGCGCCGGGGAGCTGTTTTTT
d_call: -
clone_size: -
j_call: TRBJ2-2
v_call: TRBV7-2

cdr3_aa: CASSLASYTGELFF
cdr3_nt: TGCGCCAGCAGCTTGGCTAGTTACACCGGGGAGCTGTTTTTT
d_call: -
clone_size: -
j_call: TRBJ2-2
v_call: TRBV5-1

cdr3_aa: CASRDNRGNYGYTF
cdr3_nt: TGTGCCAGCAGGGATAACAGGGGCAACTATGGCTACACCTTC
d_call: TRBD1
clone_size: -
j_call: TRBJ1-2
v_call: TRBV6-1

cdr3_aa: CASRMTSADTQYF
cdr3_nt: TGTGCCAGTAGGATGACTAGCGCAGATACGCAGTATTTT
d_call: TRBD2
clone_size: -
j_call: TRBJ2-3
v_call: TRBV19

cdr3_aa: CASRISSGRAQFF
cdr3_nt: TGTGCCAGCAGAATATCCAGCGGGAGGGCCCAGTTCTTC
d_call: TRBD2
clone_size: few
j_call: TRBJ2-1
v_call: TRBV28

cdr3_aa: CASSLTSGGLTDTQYF
cdr3_nt: TGTGCCAGCAGCTTGACTAGCGGGGGCCTCACAGATACGCAGTATTTT
d_call: TRBD2
clone_size: -
j_call: TRBJ2-3
v_call: TRBV7-2

cdr3_aa: CASSLRMRSNQPQHF
cdr3_nt: TGTGCCAGCAGCTTAAGGATGCGGAGCAATCAGCCCCAGCATTTT
d_call: -
clone_size: -
j_call: TRBJ1-5
v_call: TRBV7-2

cdr3_aa: CASSYSGSSNQPQHF
cdr3_nt: TGTGCCAGCAGTTACTCCGGGTCTAGCAATCAGCCCCAGCATTTT
d_call: -
clone_size: -
j_call: TRBJ1-5
v_call: TRBV6-5

cdr3_aa: CAWRRDSYEQYF
cdr3_nt: TGTGCCTGGAGACGGGACAGTTACGAGCAGTACTTC
d_call: TRBD1
clone_size: once
j_call: TRBJ2-7
v_call: TRBV30

cdr3_aa: CASSLDRNNYGYTF
cdr3_nt: TGCGCCAGCAGCCTTGACAGGAATAACTATGGCTACACCTTC
d_call: -
clone_size: -
j_call: TRBJ1-2
v_call: TRBV4-1

cdr3_aa: CASRPTGGSYNEQFF
cdr3_nt: TGTGCCAGCAGACCGACAGGGGGCTCCTACAATGAGCAGTTCTTC
d_call: TRBD1
clone_size: -
j_call: TRBJ2-1
v_call: TRBV6-5

cdr3_aa: CASSLPQGADEQFF
cdr3_nt: TGTGCCAGCAGTTTACCCCAGGGGGCTGATGAGCAGTTCTTC
d_call: TRBD1
clone_size: -
j_call: TRBJ2-1
v_call: TRBV28

cdr3_aa: CASRATGTEGNIQYF
cdr3_nt: TGTGCCAGCAGAGCTACCGGGACAGAGGGAAACATTCAGTACTTC
d_call: TRBD1
clone_size: -
j_call: TRBJ2-4
v_call: TRBV6-5

cdr3_aa: CASSLALQGSLSTATNEKLFF
cdr3_nt: TGTGCCAGCAGCTTAGCGCTACAGGGAAGTTTAAGTACCGCAACTAATGAAAAACTGTTTTTT
d_call: -
clone_size: -
j_call: TRBJ1-4
v_call: TRBV7-6

cdr3_aa: CASTGLRALFPFNQPQHF
cdr3_nt: TGCGCCAGCACTGGGCTCAGGGCCCTCTTCCCCTTCAATCAGCCCCAGCATTTT
d_call: -
clone_size: -
j_call: TRBJ1-5
v_call: TRBV5-1

cdr3_aa: CASRPDRSRETQYF
cdr3_nt: TGTGCCAGCCGCCCCGACAGATCCCGGGAGACCCAGTACTTC
d_call: -
clone_size: -
j_call: TRBJ2-5
v_call: TRBV6-5

cdr3_aa: CASSPIQGGGSEQYF
cdr3_nt: TGTGCCAGCAGCCCGATACAGGGCGGAGGCAGCGAGCAGTACTTC
d_call: -
clone_size: few
j_call: TRBJ2-7
v_call: TRBV14

cdr3_aa: CASSQAGEPFNEQFF
cdr3_nt: TGTGCCAGCAGCCAAGCGGGGGAACCGTTCAATGAGCAGTTCTTC
d_call: TRBD2
clone_size: once
j_call: TRBJ2-1
v_call: TRBV7-3

cdr3_aa: CATSRDYGGAGTDTQYF
cdr3_nt: TGTGCCACCAGCAGAGATTATGGGGGGGCCGGAACAGATACGCAGTATTTT
d_call: -
clone_size: once
j_call: TRBJ2-3
v_call: TRBV15

cdr3_aa: CASSFVNTGELFF
cdr3_nt: TGTGCCAGCAGCTTCGTCAACACCGGGGAGCTGTTTTTT
d_call: -
clone_size: -
j_call: TRBJ2-2
v_call: TRBV11-1

cdr3_aa: CASRTGQSNEKLFF
cdr3_nt: TGTGCCAGCAGAACAGGGCAGTCCAATGAAAAACTGTTTTTT
d_call: -
clone_size: -
j_call: TRBJ1-4
v_call: TRBV6-5

cdr3_aa: CASRTAYEQYF
cdr3_nt: TGTGCCAGCCGAACTGCTTACGAGCAGTACTTC
d_call: -
clone_size: -
j_call: TRBJ2-7
v_call: TRBV2

cdr3_aa: CASSLAGGPYNEQFF
cdr3_nt: TGTGCCAGCAGTCTAGCGGGGGGTCCCTACAATGAGCAGTTCTTC
d_call: TRBD2
clone_size: -
j_call: TRBJ2-1
v_call: TRBV27

cdr3_aa: CASSDMGDRGYNEQFF
cdr3_nt: TGTGCCAGCAGTGACATGGGGGACAGGGGATACAATGAGCAGTTCTTC
d_call: TRBD1
clone_size: -
j_call: TRBJ2-1
v_call: TRBV6-1

cdr3_aa: CASSGTNDVAKNIQYF
cdr3_nt: TGTGCCAGCAGCGGGACTAATGATGTAGCCAAAAACATTCAGTACTTC
d_call: TRBD2
clone_size: -
j_call: TRBJ2-4
v_call: TRBV7-9